The T cell receptor (beta chain) described here comes from a study of T cell repertoires and HLA-DP antigens. Whole-study context: The donors, ranging 18-to-29 to 60-to-69 years, included two males and one female.

On this clone itself: The antigen remains unidentified.

Produced via immunoSEQ multiplex PCR; TCRdb's table is partial and in-frame only. Here the sample spans 65,000 to 90,000 clones, around four fifths being singletons. Germline V gene sequence: CDR1 SSHAT, CDR2 FNYEAQ (reference sequence). This CDR3 comprises 13 residues. With 4 bases removed from V and 2 bases from J, the gap between germline ends came to 8 bases. This TCR was recovered from a man aged 55 to 70 in good health and CMV-seronegative. This chain connects TRBV7-7 to TRBJ2-5, with a possible D match to TRBD1 (6 bases). The sample was CD4+ T cells from PBMCs. CDR3 nucleotide sequence: TGTGCCAGCAGCTCTGACAGGCAAGAGACCCAGTACTTC. Its protein is CASSSDRQETQYF.